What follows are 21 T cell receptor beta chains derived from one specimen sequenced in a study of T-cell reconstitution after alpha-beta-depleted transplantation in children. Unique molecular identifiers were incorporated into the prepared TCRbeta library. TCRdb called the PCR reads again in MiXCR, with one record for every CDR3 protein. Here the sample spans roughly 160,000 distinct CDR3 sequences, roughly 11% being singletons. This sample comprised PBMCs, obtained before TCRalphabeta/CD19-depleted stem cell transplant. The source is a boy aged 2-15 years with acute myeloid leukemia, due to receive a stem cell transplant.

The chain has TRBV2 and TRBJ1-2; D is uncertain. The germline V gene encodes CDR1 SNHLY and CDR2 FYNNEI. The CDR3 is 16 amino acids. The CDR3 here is CTFCFDAQINMGGYTF. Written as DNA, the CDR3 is TGTACCTTCTGTTTCGACGCCCAAATTAATATGGGTGGCTACACCTTC.

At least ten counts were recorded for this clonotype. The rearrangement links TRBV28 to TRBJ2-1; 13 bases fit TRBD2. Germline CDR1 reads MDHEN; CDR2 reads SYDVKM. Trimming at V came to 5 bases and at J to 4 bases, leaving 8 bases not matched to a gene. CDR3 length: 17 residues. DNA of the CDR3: TGTGCCAGCAGTGCCCAACTAGCGGGAGGGCTTTACAATGAGCAGTTCTTC. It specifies CASSAQLAGGLYNEQFF.

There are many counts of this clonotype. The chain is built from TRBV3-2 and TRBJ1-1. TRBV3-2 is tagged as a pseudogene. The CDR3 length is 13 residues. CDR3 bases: TGTGCCAGCAGCCAAGTTCGGAACACTGAAGCTTTCTTT. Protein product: CASSQVRNTEAFF.

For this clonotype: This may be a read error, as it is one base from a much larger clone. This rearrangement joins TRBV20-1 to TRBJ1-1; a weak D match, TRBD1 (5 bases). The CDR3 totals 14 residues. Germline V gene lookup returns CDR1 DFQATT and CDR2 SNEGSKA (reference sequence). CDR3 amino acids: CSARVGVGDTEAFF. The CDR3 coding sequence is TGCAGTGCCAGAGTGGGGGTAGGAGACACTGAAGCTTTCTTT.

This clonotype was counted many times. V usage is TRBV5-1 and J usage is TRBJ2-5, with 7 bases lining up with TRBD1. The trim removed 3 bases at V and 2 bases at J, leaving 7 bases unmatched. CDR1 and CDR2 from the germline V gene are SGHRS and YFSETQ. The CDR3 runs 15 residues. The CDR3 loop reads CASSSGTALQETQYF. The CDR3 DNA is TGCGCCAGCAGCTCCGGGACAGCACTACAAGAGACCCAGTACTTC.

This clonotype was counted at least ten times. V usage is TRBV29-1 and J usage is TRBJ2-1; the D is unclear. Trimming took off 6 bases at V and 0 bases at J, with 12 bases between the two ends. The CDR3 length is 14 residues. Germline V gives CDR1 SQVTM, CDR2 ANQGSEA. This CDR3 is CSVVSVHSYNEQFF. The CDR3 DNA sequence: TGCAGCGTCGTAAGCGTGCACTCCTACAATGAGCAGTTCTTC.

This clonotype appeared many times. The chain's CDR3 is CASSLVPGGGTGELFF. DNA of the CDR3: TGTGCCAGCAGCTTAGTCCCAGGGGGCGGGACCGGGGAGCTGTTTTTT. J is TRBJ2-2 and V is TRBV7-2; 8 bases match TRBD1. The CDR3 is 16 residues long. The V segment lost 1 base and the J segment 5 bases; nucleotides outside the gene matches: 6. The germline V gene has CDR1 SGHTA and CDR2 FQGNSA.

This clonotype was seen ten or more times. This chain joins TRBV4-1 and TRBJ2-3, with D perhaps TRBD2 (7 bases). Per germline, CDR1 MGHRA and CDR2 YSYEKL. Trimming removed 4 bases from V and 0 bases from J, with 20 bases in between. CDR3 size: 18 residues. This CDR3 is CASSLGGAGRASTDTQYF. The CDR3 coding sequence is TGCGCCAGCAGCCTGGGGGGGGCGGGGCGCGCTAGCACAGATACGCAGTATTTT.

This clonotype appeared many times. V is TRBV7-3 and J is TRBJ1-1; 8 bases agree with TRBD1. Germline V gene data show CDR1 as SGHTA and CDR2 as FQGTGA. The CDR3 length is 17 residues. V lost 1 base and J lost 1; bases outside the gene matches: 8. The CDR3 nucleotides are TGTGCCAGCAGCTTAAACCCCCAGGGGGCGGCGAACACTGAAGCTTTCTTT. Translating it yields CASSLNPQGAANTEAFF.

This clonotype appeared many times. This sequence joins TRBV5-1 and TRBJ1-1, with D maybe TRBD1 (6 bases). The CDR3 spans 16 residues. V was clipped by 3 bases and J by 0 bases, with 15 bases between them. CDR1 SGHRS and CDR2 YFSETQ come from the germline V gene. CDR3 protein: CASSSDRRGMNTEAFF. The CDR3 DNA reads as TGCGCCAGCAGCTCTGACAGGAGGGGAATGAACACTGAAGCTTTCTTT. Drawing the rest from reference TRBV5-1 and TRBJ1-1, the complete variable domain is KAGVTQTPRYLIKTRGQQVTLSCSPISGHRSVSWYQQTPGQGLQFLFEYFSETQRNKGNFPGRFSGRQFSNSRSEMNVSTLELGDSALYLCASSSDRRGMNTEAFFGQGTRLTVV.

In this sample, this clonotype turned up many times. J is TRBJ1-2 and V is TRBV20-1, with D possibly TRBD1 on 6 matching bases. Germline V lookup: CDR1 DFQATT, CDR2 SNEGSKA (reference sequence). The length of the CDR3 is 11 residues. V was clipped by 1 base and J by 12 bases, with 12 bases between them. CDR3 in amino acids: CSARGGGEDTF. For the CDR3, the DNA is TGCAGTGCTAGAGGCGGGGGCGAGGACACCTTC.

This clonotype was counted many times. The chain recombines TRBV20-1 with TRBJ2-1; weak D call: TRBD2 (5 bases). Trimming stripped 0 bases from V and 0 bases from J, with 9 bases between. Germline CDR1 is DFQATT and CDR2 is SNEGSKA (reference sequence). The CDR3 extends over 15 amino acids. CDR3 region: CSARDLSGSYNEQFF. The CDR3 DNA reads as TGCAGTGCTAGAGATCTCAGCGGCTCCTACAATGAGCAGTTCTTC.

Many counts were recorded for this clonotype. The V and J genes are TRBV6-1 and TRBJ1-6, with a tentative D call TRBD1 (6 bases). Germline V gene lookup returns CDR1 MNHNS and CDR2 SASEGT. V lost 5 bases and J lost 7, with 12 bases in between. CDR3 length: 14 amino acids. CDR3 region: CASSPPGQNSPLHF. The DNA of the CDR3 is TGTGCCAGCAGTCCCCCGGGACAAAATTCACCCCTCCACTTT.

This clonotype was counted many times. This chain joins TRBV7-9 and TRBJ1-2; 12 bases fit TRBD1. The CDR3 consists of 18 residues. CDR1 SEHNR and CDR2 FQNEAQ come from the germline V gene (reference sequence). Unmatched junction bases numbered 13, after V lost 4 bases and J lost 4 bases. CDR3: CASSSGDRGRGIPYGYTF. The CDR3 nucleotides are TGTGCCAGCAGCTCAGGGGACAGGGGGCGCGGAATTCCCTATGGCTACACCTTC.

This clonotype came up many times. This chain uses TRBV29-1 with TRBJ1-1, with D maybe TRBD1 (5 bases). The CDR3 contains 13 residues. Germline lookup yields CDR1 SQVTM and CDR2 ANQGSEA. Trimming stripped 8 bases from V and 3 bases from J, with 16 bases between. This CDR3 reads CSCWGKLDTEAFF. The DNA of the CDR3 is TGCAGCTGTTGGGGCAAACTTGACACTGAAGCTTTCTTT.

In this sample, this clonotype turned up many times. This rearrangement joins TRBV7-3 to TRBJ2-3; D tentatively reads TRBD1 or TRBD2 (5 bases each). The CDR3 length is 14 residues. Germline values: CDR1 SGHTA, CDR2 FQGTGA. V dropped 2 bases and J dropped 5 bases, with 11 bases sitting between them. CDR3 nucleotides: TGTGCCAGCAGCTTAGGGACCCTCGGAGATACGCAGTATTTT. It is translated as CASSLGTLGDTQYF.

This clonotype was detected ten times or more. The CDR3 bases are TGTGCCAGCAGCCGGAGCGGGATAGATACGCAGTATTTT. Its translation is CASSRSGIDTQYF. The J gene is TRBJ2-3, the V gene TRBV3-1, with TRBD2 matching over 7 bases. Germline CDR1 LGHDT, CDR2 YNNKEL (reference sequence). The CDR3 contains 13 residues. Losses at the gene ends were 4 bases for V and 5 bases for J; bases not matched to a gene: 3.

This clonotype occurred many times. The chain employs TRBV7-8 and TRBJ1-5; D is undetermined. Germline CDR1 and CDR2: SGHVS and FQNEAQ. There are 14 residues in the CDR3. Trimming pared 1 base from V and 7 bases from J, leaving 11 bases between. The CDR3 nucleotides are TGTGCCAGCAGCTTAGAGCGGGGTTGGCAGCCCCAGCATTTT. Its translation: CASSLERGWQPQHF.

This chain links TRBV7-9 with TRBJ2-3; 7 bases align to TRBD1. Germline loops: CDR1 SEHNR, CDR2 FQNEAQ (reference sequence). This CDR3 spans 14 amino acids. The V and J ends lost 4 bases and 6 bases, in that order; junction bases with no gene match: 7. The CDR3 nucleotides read TGTGCCAGCAGCTCCCGGACAGGAGTCGATACGCAGTATTTT. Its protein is CASSSRTGVDTQYF.

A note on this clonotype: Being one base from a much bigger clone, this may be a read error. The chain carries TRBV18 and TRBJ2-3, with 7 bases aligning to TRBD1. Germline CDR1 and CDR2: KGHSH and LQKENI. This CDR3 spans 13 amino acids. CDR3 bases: TGTGCCAGCCGACCTACGGGACAGCCCTCCGCGAATTTT. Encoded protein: CASRPTGQPSANF.

CDR3: CASSEGLAGAETQYF. As DNA, the CDR3 is TGTGCCAGCAGCGAGGGACTAGCGGGGGCAGAGACCCAGTACTTC. The rearrangement links TRBV7-9 to TRBJ2-5; 14 bases fit TRBD2. The V gene end was trimmed by 5 bases and the J gene end by 4 bases; junction bases not matched to a gene: 3. Germline V gene sequence: CDR1 SEHNR, CDR2 FQNEAQ (reference sequence). The CDR3 totals 15 residues.